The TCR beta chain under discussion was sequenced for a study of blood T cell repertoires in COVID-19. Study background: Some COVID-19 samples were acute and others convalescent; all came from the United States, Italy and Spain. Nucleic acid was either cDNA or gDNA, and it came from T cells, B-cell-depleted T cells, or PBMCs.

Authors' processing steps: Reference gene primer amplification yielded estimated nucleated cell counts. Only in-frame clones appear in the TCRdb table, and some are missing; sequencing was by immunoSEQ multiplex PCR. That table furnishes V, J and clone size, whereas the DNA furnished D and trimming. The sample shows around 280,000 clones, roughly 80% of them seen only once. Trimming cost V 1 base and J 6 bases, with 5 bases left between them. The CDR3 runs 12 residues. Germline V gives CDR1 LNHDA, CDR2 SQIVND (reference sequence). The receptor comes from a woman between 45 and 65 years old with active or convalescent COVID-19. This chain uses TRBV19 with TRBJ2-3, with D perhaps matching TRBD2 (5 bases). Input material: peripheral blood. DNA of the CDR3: TGTGCCAGTAGTATAGGCGGGGATACGCAGTATTTT. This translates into CASSIGGDTQYF.